This T cell receptor (beta chain) was sequenced in a study of cytomegalovirus exposure and HLA in healthy donors. The study's findings and limits: Presence/absence analyses assumed roughly uniform sequencing depth across donors. There were reportedly fewer N-insertions in an Asian-associated ancestry cluster than the roughly 670-donor mean, in a later analysis.

PCR involved 60 Vbeta and 13 Jbeta primers. Only in-frame clones appear in the TCRdb table, and some are missing; sequencing was by immunoSEQ multiplex PCR. The sample lists around 120,000 clones; 81% were seen once. The V end was cut by 3 bases, the J end by 2 bases, with 14 bases between. CDR1 is MNHNS, CDR2 SASEGT, per germline. The CDR3 is 15 amino acids. As regards this clone: Its target is unknown.

The sequence came from a man between 18 and 29 years old in good health and CMV-seronegative. The sequenced sample consisted of PBMCs. The chain is built from TRBV6-1 and TRBJ2-7, with D possibly being TRBD2 (6 bases). DNA of the CDR3: TGTGCCAGCAGTGACCGGCCGCGGGGCGCCTACGAGCAGTACTTC. Encoded protein: CASSDRPRGAYEQYF.